This TCR beta chain was found in a study of blood T cells in healthy people across ages. Sample-barcoded 5' priming and a J-beta primer mix drove a second PCR of about 7 to 11 cycles. A 12-random-nucleotide template-switch adaptor tagged each cDNA molecule. TCRdb called the 5' RACE reads again in MiXCR, with one record for every CDR3 protein. The sample comprises 1 million or so distinct CDR3 sequences, approximately 25% of which are singletons, and about 0.8% rests with the top ten. In addition, the sample was reused for a study of T cells of mothers and their children. That study reports: The study sampled three healthy Caucasian mothers and their six children.

The sample comprised blood. The source is a girl aged 2 to 9 in good health.

CDR3 sequence: CASSLVRVQGLEETQYF. The DNA for the CDR3 is TGTGCCAGCAGCTTGGTTAGGGTCCAGGGCCTCGAGGAGACCCAGTACTTC. J is TRBJ2-5 and V is TRBV5-6; possible D gene TRBD1, 5 bases. CDR3 length: 17 amino acids. Germline V gene sequence: CDR1 SGHDT, CDR2 YYEEEE. The V end was cut by 0 bases, the J end by 5 bases, with 20 bases between. The full variable domain, with the rest looked up from reference TRBV5-6 and TRBJ2-5, is DAGVTQSPTHLIKTRGQQVTLRCSPKSGHDTVSWYQQALGQGPQFIFQYYEEEERQRGNFPDRFSGHQFPNYSSELNVNALLLGDSALYLCASSLVRVQGLEETQYFGPGTRLLVL.